The 20 T cell receptor beta chains below come from one sample, sequenced in a study of human T cells and chemical hapten exposure. Individual cDNA molecules in this library carried unique molecular identifiers. TCRdb used MiXCR to reprocess the reads, holding one entry per CDR3 protein. The table records around 120,000 distinct CDR3 sequences, more than 8.5% of them present only once. Whole blood that had not been fractionated was the source of extracted total RNA. Sequencing was carried out using whole blood. These receptors were obtained from a human donor in good health. Some clones in this sample may be carry-over from other donors' samples.

The rearrangement links TRBV12-3 or TRBV12-4 to TRBJ2-7; TRBD1 agrees at 7 bases. CDR3 size: 17 residues. V trimming: 3 bases; J trimming: 4 bases; junction bases outside the gene matches: 15. The CDR3 DNA reads as TGTGCCAGCAGTTTCACAGGGGAGAGTACCCCTTATTACGAGCAGTACTTC. Its translation is CASSFTGESTPYYEQYF.

This clonotype was recorded many times. The genes are TRBV5-1 and TRBJ2-6, with D perhaps assigned TRBD1 or TRBD2 (5 bases each). The V gene lost 2 bases and the J gene lost 2 bases, with 11 bases spanning the gap. The germline CDR1 and CDR2 sequences are SGHRS and YFSETQ. The CDR3 runs to 16 residues. In DNA, the CDR3 is TGCGCCAGCAGCTTAGGGACGGTAGCTGGGGCCAACGTCCTGACTTTC. It translates to CASSLGTVAGANVLTF.

There are many counts of this clonotype. V is TRBV5-6 and J is TRBJ2-7; 11 bases line up with TRBD2. The CDR3 consists of 15 residues. CDR1 SGHDT and CDR2 YYEEEE come from the germline V gene. With V trimmed by 4 bases and J by 3 bases, 6 bases remained unmatched. The CDR3 protein is CASSLLAGGRYEQYF. CDR3 DNA sequence: TGTGCCAGCAGCCTCCTAGCGGGGGGACGCTACGAGCAGTACTTC.

This sequence joins TRBV7-3 and TRBJ1-1; D is undetermined. There are 12 residues in the CDR3. The germline gives CDR1 SGHTA, CDR2 FQGTGA. V gave up 2 bases and J gave up 6 bases, with 7 bases separating them. CDR3 in amino acids: CASSLGRAEAFF. The DNA for the CDR3 is TGTGCCAGCAGCTTAGGGAGGGCTGAAGCTTTCTTT.

This clonotype was recorded many times. The CDR3 protein is CASMTDYSNQPQHF. The CDR3 coding sequence is TGTGCCAGCATGACAGATTATAGCAATCAGCCCCAGCATTTT. The chain links TRBV6-1 to TRBJ1-5; D might be TRBD1 (5 bases). This CDR3 spans 14 amino acids. Germline V gene data show CDR1 as MNHNS and CDR2 as SASEGT. The V end lost 7 bases, the J end lost 0 bases, and 10 bases lay between the germline ends.

This clonotype was found many times. The chain combines TRBV4-3 with TRBJ1-1; possibly TRBD1 for D (5 bases). The germline V gene has CDR1 LGHNA and CDR2 YSLEER. This CDR3 has 17 amino acids. V was shortened by 0 bases and J by 3 bases, with 17 bases between the two germline ends. The CDR3 loop is CASSQEGTSGRDTEAFF. The CDR3 region has the DNA TGCGCCAGCAGCCAAGAGGGGACCTCCGGGCGGGACACTGAAGCTTTCTTT.

This clonotype has ten or more counts. The chain links TRBV29-1 to TRBJ1-2, with TRBD1 matching 7 bases. The J segment lost 0 bases and the V segment lost 6 bases, leaving 7 bases of the junction unmatched. The CDR3 length is 14 residues. The V gene's germline CDR1 is SQVTM and CDR2 ANQGSEA. The CDR3 here is CSVARQGPNYGYTF. The CDR3 DNA reads TGCAGCGTCGCCCGACAGGGACCTAACTATGGCTACACCTTC.

This chain joins TRBV4-2 and TRBJ2-5; D uncertain. The germline gives CDR1 LGHNA, CDR2 YNFKEQ. The CDR3 sequence is 13 residues long. With 2 bases removed from V and 5 bases from J, the gap between germline ends came to 9 bases. Here the CDR3 DNA reads TGTGCCAGCAGCCAAACCCTAGAGGAGACCCAGTACTTC. It specifies CASSQTLEETQYF.

The table lists this clonotype with a few counts. J is TRBJ1-2 and V is TRBV29-1; no clear D gene. V was cut by 1 base and J by 6 bases, with 3 bases left in between. Germline CDR1 SQVTM, CDR2 ANQGSEA. CDR3 length: 10 residues. CDR3 loop: CSVEGDGYTF. The DNA for the CDR3 is TGCAGCGTTGAAGGGGATGGCTACACCTTC.

The chain couples TRBV25-1 to TRBJ2-7; 7 bases match TRBD1. V lost 2 bases and J lost 2; bases outside the gene matches: 6. CDR1 and CDR2 from the germline V gene are MGHDK and SYGVNS. The CDR3 contains 15 residues. CDR3 sequence (DNA): TGTGCCAGCAGTGAAGACGGGACAGCCACCTACGAGCAGTACTTC. Translation: CASSEDGTATYEQYF.

V and J are TRBV7-9 and TRBJ2-5; 8 bases fit TRBD1. Unmatched junction bases numbered 6, after V lost 5 bases and J lost 4 bases. Germline CDR1 and CDR2: SEHNR and FQNEAQ (reference sequence). The CDR3 length is 14 residues. The CDR3 nucleotides read TGTGCCAGCAGCACTACAGGGGGGAGAGAGACCCAGTACTTC. This translates into CASSTTGGRETQYF.

Written as DNA, the CDR3 is TGCGCCAGCAGCTCAACAGGGACACTCGCCCCCGAGCAGTACTTC. Its protein product is CASSSTGTLAPEQYF. The rearrangement links TRBV5-1 to TRBJ2-7; TRBD1 is a possible D gene (6 bases). Trimming took 3 bases from V and 6 from J, leaving 19 bases between them. Germline CDR1 reads SGHRS; CDR2 reads YFSETQ. The length of the CDR3 is 15 residues.

Only a few counts were recorded for this clonotype. This chain uses TRBV6-2 or TRBV6-3 with TRBJ1-1; D not certain. The CDR3 is 19 amino acids. V was shortened by 0 bases and J by 0 bases, with 20 bases between the two germline ends. Germline V gene data show CDR1 as MNHEY and CDR2 as SVGEGT. The chain's CDR3 is CASSYSNSGSTIMNTEAFF. CDR3 nucleotides: TGTGCCAGCAGTTACTCGAATTCTGGATCCACCATCATGAACACTGAAGCTTTCTTT.

The chain is built from TRBV12-3 or TRBV12-4 and TRBJ2-1; the match to TRBD2 covers 7 bases. The CDR3 has 13 residues. With V trimmed by 3 bases and J by 5 bases, 1 base remained unmatched. The CDR3 loop reads CASSFGGNNEQFF. CDR3 sequence (DNA): TGTGCCAGCAGTTTCGGGGGGAACAATGAGCAGTTCTTC.

This chain uses TRBV7-2 with TRBJ2-1; D possibly matches TRBD1 or TRBD2 (7 bases each). This CDR3 has 15 amino acids. The germline gives CDR1 SGHTA, CDR2 FQGNSA. The V and J ends lost 5 bases and 7 bases respectively, with 18 bases between them. CDR3: CASSLFRQGGNEQFF. CDR3 in DNA: TGTGCCAGCAGCCTTTTTAGACAGGGAGGGAATGAGCAGTTCTTC.

The table lists this clonotype with many counts. The V and J genes are TRBV29-1 and TRBJ2-7; TRBD1 agrees at 9 bases. Germline lookup yields CDR1 SQVTM and CDR2 ANQGSEA. The CDR3 runs to 13 residues. Germline trimming cut 4 bases from V and 2 bases from J; bases unmatched to any gene: 3. The chain's CDR3 is CSVGQGETYEQYF. As DNA, the CDR3 is TGCAGCGTTGGACAGGGGGAGACCTACGAGCAGTACTTC.

This clonotype turned up a few times. This rearrangement joins TRBV29-1 to TRBJ2-1; 9 bases are shared with TRBD2. The germline gives CDR1 SQVTM, CDR2 ANQGSEA. The V and J ends lost 7 bases and 10 bases, in that order; junction bases with no gene match: 8. The CDR3 contains 12 residues. The CDR3 DNA is TGCAGCGACCGGGGACTAGCAGGCGAGCAGTTCTTC. Translation gives CSDRGLAGEQFF.

The rearrangement links TRBV5-5 to TRBJ1-5; 7 bases are a match to TRBD1. The V segment lost 4 bases and the J segment 0 bases; nucleotides outside the gene matches: 4. Per germline, CDR1 SGHKS and CDR2 YYEKEE (reference sequence). The CDR3 consists of 15 residues. CDR3: CASSGTAYSNQPQHF. CDR3 nucleotide sequence: TGTGCCAGCAGCGGGACAGCGTATAGCAATCAGCCCCAGCATTTT.

This clonotype was seen a handful of times. This sequence joins TRBV2 and TRBJ2-1; TRBD2 might be the D (6 bases). Germline assignment: CDR1 SNHLY and CDR2 FYNNEI. The CDR3 spans 15 residues. With 6 bases removed from V and 5 bases from J, the gap between germline ends came to 17 bases. The chain's CDR3 is CASRVGGARNNEQFF. The CDR3 region has the DNA TGTGCCAGCAGGGTGGGCGGGGCCCGTAACAATGAGCAGTTCTTC.

The chain couples TRBV20-1 to TRBJ1-1, with no clear D. V shed 6 bases and J shed 0 bases, with 17 bases lying between them. The CDR3 is 15 residues long. CDR1 is DFQATT, CDR2 SNEGSKA, per germline (reference sequence). The CDR3: CSAAAAKAMNTEAFF. DNA for the CDR3: TGCAGTGCCGCCGCTGCGAAAGCCATGAACACTGAAGCTTTCTTT.